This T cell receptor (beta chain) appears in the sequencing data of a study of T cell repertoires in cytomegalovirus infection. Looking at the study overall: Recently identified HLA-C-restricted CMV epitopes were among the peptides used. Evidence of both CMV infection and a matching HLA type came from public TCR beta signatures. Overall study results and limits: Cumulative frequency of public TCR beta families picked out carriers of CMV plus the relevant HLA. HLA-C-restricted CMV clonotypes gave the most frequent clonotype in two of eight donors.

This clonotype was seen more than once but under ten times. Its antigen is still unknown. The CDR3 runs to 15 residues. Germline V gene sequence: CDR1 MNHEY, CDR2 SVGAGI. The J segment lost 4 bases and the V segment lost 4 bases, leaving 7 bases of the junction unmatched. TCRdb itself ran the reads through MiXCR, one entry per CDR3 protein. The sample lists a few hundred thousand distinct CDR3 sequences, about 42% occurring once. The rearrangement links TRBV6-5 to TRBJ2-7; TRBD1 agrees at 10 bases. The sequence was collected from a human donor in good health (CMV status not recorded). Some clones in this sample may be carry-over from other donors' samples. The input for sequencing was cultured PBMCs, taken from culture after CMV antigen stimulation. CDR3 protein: CASSSRDRGWYEQYF. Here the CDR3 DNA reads TGTGCCAGCAGTTCCCGGGACAGGGGTTGGTACGAGCAGTACTTC.